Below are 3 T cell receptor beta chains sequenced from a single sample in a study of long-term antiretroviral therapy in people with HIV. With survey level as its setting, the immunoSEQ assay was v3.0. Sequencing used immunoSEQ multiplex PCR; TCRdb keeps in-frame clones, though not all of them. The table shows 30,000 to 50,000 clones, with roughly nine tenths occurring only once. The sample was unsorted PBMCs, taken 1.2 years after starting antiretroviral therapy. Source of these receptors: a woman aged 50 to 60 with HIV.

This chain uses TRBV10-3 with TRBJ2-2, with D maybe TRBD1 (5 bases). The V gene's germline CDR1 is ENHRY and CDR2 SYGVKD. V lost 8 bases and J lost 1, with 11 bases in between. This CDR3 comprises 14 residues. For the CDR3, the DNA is TGTGCCATCGCGGCAGGACAGAACACCGGGGAGCTGTTTTTT. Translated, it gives CAIAAGQNTGELFF.

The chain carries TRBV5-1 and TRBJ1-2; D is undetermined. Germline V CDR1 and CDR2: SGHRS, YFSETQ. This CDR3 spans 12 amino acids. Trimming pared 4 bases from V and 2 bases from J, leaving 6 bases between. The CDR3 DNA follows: TGCGCCAGCAGCGAACAGAACTATGGCTACACCTTC. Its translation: CASSEQNYGYTF.

The CDR3 sequence is CASSSLGSRTGRPEQYF. CDR3 coding DNA: TGTGCCAGCAGTTCGTTGGGATCCCGGACAGGGAGGCCCGAGCAGTACTTC. This sequence joins TRBV27 and TRBJ2-7; TRBD1 matches at 8 bases. The CDR3 length is 17 residues. The germline gives CDR1 MNHEY, CDR2 SMNVEV (reference sequence). V was clipped by 4 bases and J by 6 bases; unmatched bases: 17.